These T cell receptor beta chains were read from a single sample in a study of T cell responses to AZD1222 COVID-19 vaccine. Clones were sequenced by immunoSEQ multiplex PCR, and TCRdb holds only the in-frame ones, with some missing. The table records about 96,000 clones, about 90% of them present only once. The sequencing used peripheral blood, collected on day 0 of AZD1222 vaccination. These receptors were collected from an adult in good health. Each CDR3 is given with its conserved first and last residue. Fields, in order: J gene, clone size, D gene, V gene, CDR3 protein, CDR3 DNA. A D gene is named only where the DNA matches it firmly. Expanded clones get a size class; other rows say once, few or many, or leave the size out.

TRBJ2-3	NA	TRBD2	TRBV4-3	CASSPTQREVDTQYF	TGCGCCAGCAGCCCCACCCAGCGGGAGGTAGATACGCAGTATTTT
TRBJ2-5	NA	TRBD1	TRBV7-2	CASSLNTGAETQYF	TGTGCCAGCAGCTTGAATACAGGGGCGGAGACCCAGTACTTC
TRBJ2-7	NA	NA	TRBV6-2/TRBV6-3	CASSYDRLPSEQYF	TGTGCCAGCAGTTACGACAGGCTCCCGTCCGAGCAGTACTTC
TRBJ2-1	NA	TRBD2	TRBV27	CASSMGGGPSSYNEQFF	TGTGCCAGCAGTATGGGGGGGGGACCGAGCTCCTACAATGAGCAGTTCTTC
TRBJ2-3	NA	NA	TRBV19	CATRTQPYNTQYF	TGTGCCACCAGGACACAGCCGTACAATACGCAGTATTTT
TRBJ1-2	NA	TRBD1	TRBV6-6	CASILTGQANYGYTF	TGTGCCAGCATCCTTACGGGACAGGCTAACTATGGCTACACCTTC
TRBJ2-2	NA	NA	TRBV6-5	CASSLRGPGELFF	TGTGCCAGCAGCCTCCGGGGTCCCGGGGAGCTGTTTTTT
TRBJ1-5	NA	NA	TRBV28	CASSSWERGSNQPQHF	TGTGCCAGCAGTTCGTGGGAAAGGGGCTCGAATCAGCCCCAGCATTTT
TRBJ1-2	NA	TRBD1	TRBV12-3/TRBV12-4	CASSQGAGYGYTF	TGTGCCAGCAGCCAGGGGGCCGGGTATGGCTACACCTTC
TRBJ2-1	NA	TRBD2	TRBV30	CAQQPSGSLDEQFF	TGTGCCCAGCAGCCTAGCGGGAGCTTGGATGAGCAGTTCTTC
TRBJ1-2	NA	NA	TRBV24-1	CATMKGIGYTF	TGTGCCACCATGAAAGGTATTGGCTACACCTTC
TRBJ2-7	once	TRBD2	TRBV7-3	CASSPQGTSGYEQYF	TGTGCCAGCAGCCCTCAAGGGACTAGCGGCTACGAGCAGTACTTC
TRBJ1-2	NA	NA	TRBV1	CTSSQEAGDNGYTF	TGCACCAGCAGCCAAGAGGCGGGGGATAATGGCTACACCTTC
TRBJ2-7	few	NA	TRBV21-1	CASSTPDSSYEQYF	TGTGCCAGCAGCACCCCCGACTCCTCCTACGAGCAGTACTTC
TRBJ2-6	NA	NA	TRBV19	CASSIQGPTVFTSGANVLTF	TGTGCCAGTAGTATACAGGGTCCGACAGTCTTCACCTCTGGGGCCAACGTCCTGACTTTC
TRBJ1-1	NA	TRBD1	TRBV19	CASRRAGGTMNTEAFF	TGTGCCAGTAGACGGGCAGGGGGTACTATGAACACTGAAGCTTTCTTT
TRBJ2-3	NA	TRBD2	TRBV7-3	CASSLNGRADTQYF	TGTGCCAGCAGCTTAAACGGGAGGGCAGATACGCAGTATTTT
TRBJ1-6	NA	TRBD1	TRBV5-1	CASSLAGTGYNSPLHF	TGCGCCAGCAGCTTGGCCGGGACAGGGTATAATTCACCCCTCCACTTT
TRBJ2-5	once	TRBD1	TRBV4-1	CASSPGTGEETQYF	TGCGCCAGCAGCCCCGGGACAGGGGAAGAGACCCAGTACTTC
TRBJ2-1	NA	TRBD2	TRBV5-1	CASCSGTSGNYNEQFF	TGCGCCAGCTGCTCCGGGACTAGCGGGAACTACAATGAGCAGTTCTTC
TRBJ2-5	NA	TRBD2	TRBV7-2	CASSSGLAGGQETQYF	TGTGCCAGCAGCTCAGGACTAGCGGGAGGGCAAGAGACCCAGTACTTC
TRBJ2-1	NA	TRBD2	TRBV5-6	CASSLPGLAVNNEQFF	TGTGCCAGCAGCTTGCCCGGACTAGCGGTTAACAATGAGCAGTTCTTC
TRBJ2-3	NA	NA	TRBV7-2	CASSLGPSTDTQYF	TGTGCCAGCAGCTTGGGCCCGAGCACAGATACGCAGTATTTT
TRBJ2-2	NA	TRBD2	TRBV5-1	CASGGEMNTGELFF	TGCGCCAGCGGGGGGGAGATGAACACCGGGGAGCTGTTTTTT
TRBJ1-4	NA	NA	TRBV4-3	CASSQDMTVLGEKLFF	TGCGCCAGCAGCCAAGATATGACGGTTCTAGGGGAAAAACTGTTTTTT
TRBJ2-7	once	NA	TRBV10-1	CALRGEALPYEQYF	TGCGCCCTCCGTGGGGAGGCTTTGCCCTACGAGCAGTACTTC
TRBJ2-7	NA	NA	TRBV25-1	CASSECPSCEQYF	TGTGCCAGCAGTGAATGTCCTAGCTGCGAGCAGTACTTC
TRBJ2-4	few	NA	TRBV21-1	CASSKLGYF	TGTGCCAGCAGCAAACTCGGGTACTTC
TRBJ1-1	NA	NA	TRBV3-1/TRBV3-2	CASSQDLRGNTEAFF	TGTGCCAGCAGCCAAGATTTGAGGGGGAACACTGAAGCTTTCTTT
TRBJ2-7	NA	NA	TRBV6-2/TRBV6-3	CASSYLLAPYEQYF	TGTGCCAGCAGTTACCTCCTAGCGCCCTACGAGCAGTACTTC
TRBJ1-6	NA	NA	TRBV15	CATSREGSYNSPLHF	TGTGCCACCAGCAGAGAAGGCTCCTATAATTCACCCCTCCACTTT
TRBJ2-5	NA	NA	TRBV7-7	CASSLDSAQETQYF	TGTGCTAGCAGCTTAGATTCGGCCCAAGAGACCCAGTACTTC
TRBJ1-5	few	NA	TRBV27	CASSPSSPMFQPQHF	TGTGCCAGCAGTCCCTCGTCCCCTATGTTTCAGCCCCAGCATTTT
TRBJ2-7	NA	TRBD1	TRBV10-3	CAIRTSGQRTGEQYF	TGTGCCATCCGAACGTCGGGACAGCGGACCGGCGAGCAGTACTTC
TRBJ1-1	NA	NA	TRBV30	CALEHTVTEAFF	TGTGCCTTGGAGCACACAGTCACTGAAGCTTTCTTT
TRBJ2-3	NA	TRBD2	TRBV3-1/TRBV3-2	CASSQVASGFIDTQYF	TGTGCCAGCAGCCAAGTTGCTAGCGGGTTCATAGATACGCAGTATTTT
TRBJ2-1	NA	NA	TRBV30	CAWSPGTNEQFF	TGTGCCTGGAGTCCCGGGACCAATGAGCAGTTCTTC
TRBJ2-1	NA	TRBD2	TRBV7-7	CASSSTSSLVAEQFF	TGTGCTAGCAGCTCGACTAGCAGCCTCGTCGCTGAGCAGTTCTTC
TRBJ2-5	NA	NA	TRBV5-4	CASGGSQETQYF	TGTGCCAGCGGAGGGAGCCAAGAGACCCAGTACTTC
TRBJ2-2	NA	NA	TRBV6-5	CASSKQGSGELFF	TGTGCCAGCAGCAAACAGGGCTCCGGGGAGCTGTTTTTT